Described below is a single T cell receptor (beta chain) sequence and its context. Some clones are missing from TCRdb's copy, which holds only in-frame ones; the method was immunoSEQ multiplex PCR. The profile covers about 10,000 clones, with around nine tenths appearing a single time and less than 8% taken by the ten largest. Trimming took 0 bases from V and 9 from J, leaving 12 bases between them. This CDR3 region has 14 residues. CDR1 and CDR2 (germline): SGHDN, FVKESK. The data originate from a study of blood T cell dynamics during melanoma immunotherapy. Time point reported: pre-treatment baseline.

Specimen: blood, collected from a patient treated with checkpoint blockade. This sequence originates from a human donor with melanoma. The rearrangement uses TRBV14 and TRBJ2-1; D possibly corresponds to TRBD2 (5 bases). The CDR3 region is CASSQELGHSEQFF. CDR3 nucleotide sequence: TGTGCCAGCAGCCAAGAACTAGGGCATAGTGAGCAGTTCTTC.